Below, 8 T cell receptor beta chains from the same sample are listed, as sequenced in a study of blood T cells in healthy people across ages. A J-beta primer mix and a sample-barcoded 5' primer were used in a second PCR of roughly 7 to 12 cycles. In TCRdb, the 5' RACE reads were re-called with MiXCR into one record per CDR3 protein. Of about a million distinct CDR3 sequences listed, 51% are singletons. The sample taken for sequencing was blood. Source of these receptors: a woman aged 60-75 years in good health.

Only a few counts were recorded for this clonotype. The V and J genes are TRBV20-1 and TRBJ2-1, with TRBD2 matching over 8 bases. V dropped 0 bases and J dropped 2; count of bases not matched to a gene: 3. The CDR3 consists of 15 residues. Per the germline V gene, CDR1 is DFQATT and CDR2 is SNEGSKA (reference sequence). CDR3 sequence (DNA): TGCAGTGCTAGAGATCCCGGGAGGGCCTACAATGAGCAGTTCTTC. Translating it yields CSARDPGRAYNEQFF.

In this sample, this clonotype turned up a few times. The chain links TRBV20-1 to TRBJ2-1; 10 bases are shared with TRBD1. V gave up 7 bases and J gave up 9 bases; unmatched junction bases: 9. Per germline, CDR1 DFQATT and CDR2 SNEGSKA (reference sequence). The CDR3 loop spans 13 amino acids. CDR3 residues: CSVPGQGIGEQFF. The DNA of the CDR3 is TGCAGTGTCCCGGGACAGGGGATAGGTGAGCAGTTCTTC.

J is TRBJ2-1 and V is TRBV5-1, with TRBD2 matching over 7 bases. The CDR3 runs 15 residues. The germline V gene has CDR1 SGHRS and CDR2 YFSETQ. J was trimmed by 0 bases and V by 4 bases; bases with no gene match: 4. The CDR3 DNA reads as TGCGCCAGCAGCAGCAGCGGGACCTCCTACAATGAGCAGTTCTTC. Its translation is CASSSSGTSYNEQFF.

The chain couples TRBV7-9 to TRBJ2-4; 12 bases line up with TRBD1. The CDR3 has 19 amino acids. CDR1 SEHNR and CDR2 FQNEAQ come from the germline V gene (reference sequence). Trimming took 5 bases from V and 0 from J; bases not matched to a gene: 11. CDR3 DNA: TGTGCCAGCAGCCCGAAGCCGGGACAGGGGGCCCTAGCCAAAAACATTCAGTACTTC. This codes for CASSPKPGQGALAKNIQYF.

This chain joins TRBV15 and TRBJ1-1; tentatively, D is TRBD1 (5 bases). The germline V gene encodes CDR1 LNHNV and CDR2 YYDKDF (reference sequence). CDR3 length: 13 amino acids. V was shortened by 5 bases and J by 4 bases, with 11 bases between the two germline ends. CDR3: CATSLTEGTEAFF. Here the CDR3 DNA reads TGTGCCACCAGCCTGACAGAGGGCACTGAAGCTTTCTTT.

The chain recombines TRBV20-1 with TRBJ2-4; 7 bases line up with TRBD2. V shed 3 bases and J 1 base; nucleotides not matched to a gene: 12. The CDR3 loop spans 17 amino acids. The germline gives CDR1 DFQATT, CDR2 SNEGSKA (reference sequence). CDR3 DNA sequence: TGCAGTGCTAGCGATCTGTACGGGGGGAGCGCCAAAAACATTCAGTACTTC. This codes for CSASDLYGGSAKNIQYF.

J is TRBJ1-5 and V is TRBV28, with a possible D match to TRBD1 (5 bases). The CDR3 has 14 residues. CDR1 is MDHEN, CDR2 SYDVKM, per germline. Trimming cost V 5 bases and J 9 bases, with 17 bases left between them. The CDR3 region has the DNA TGTGCCAGCAGTCCACCGGGGACCCCAGGGCCCCAGCATTTT. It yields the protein CASSPPGTPGPQHF.

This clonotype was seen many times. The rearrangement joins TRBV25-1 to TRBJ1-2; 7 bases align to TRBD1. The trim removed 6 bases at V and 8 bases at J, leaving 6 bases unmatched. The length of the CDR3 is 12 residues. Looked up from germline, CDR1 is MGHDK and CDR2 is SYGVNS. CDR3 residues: CASRGQSTGYTF. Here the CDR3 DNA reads TGTGCCAGCAGGGGACAGAGCACGGGCTACACCTTC.